These 2 T cell receptor beta chains were all obtained from the same sample, sequenced in a study of shared clonotypes between healthy human individuals. Method: immunoSEQ multiplex PCR; TCRdb's copy keeps in-frame clones and lacks some. The repertoire includes about 560,000 clones, around 81% of them detected once, and about 12% sits in the top ten. Source material: PBMCs. The receptors here all came from a woman aged 40 to 50 in good health. Some clones in this sample may be carry-over from other donors' samples.

About this clone itself: A much bigger clone sits one base away, suggesting this may be a read error. Other nucleotide sequences from this sample produce the same CDR3. The chain combines TRBV29-1 with TRBJ1-5, with 8 bases matching TRBD1. This CDR3 has 14 amino acids. The V gene end was trimmed by 3 bases and the J gene end by 10 bases; junction bases not matched to a gene: 11. Germline CDR1 is SQVTM and CDR2 is ANQGSEA. The DNA of the CDR3 is TGCAGCGTTGATGGGACAGGTCCCCTGCGTCCCCAGCATTTT. Amino acid sequence: CSVDGTGPLRPQHF. The entire variable domain, with the rest obtained from reference TRBV29-1 and TRBJ1-5, is as follows: SAVISQKPSRDICQRGTSLTIQCQVDSQVTMMFWYRQQPGQSLTLIATANQGSEATYESGFVIDKFPISRPNLTFSTLTVSNMSPEDSSIYLCSVDGTGPLRPQHFGDGTRLSIL.

This clone was counted between two and nine times. The chain is built from TRBV11-2 and TRBJ1-6; D remains unclear. Trimming took 5 bases from V and 3 from J, leaving 8 bases between them. Germline CDR1 is SGHAT and CDR2 is FQNNGV. CDR3 length equals 14 residues. The CDR3 loop reads CASSPGFYNSPLHF. CDR3 nucleotide sequence: TGTGCCAGCAGCCCCGGGTTCTATAATTCACCCCTCCACTTT. The variable domain in full, completed from reference TRBV11-2 and TRBJ1-6, reads EAGVAQSPRYKIIEKRQSVAFWCNPISGHATLYWYQQILGQGPKLLIQFQNNGVVDDSQLPKDRFSAERLKGVDSTLKIQPAKLEDSAVYLCASSPGFYNSPLHFGNGTRLTVT.